This TCR beta chain was identified during a study of blood T cell repertoires in COVID-19. Produced via immunoSEQ multiplex PCR; TCRdb's table is partial and in-frame only. Of about 500,000 clones detected, roughly 87% appear once; the ten largest clones hold 0.7%. The ends were cut back, 4 bases at V and 0 bases at J, with 9 bases in the middle. This CDR3 spans 14 amino acids. The V gene's germline CDR1 is SGHVS and CDR2 FQNEAQ. This chain uses TRBV7-8 with TRBJ1-1; D may be TRBD1 (5 bases). The sequence came from a woman aged 18-29 years who had recovered from COVID-19. What was sequenced was PBMCs or T cells enriched from blood (not recorded which). The DNA for the CDR3 is TGTGCCAGCAGCTCCCTAGGGGTGAACACTGAAGCTTTCTTT. Amino acids: CASSSLGVNTEAFF.